The 23 T cell receptor beta chains listed next were all sequenced from one sample in a study of cytomegalovirus exposure and HLA in healthy donors. Use of 60 Vbeta and 13 Jbeta primers characterized the PCR. Measured with immunoSEQ multiplex PCR; TCRdb has only the in-frame clones, and not every one. This table has 100,000 to 150,000 clones, 60% to 85% appearing once. Sequenced input: PBMCs. Every receptor here comes from a woman aged 35 to 49 in good health and CMV-seronegative.

The chain links TRBV5-8 to TRBJ2-1, with D perhaps TRBD2 (5 bases). The germline V and J ends were trimmed by 1 base and 2 bases, with 13 bases remaining between them. This CDR3 contains 16 residues. CDR1 and CDR2 (germline): SGHTS, YDEGEE. The CDR3 is CASSLSGLETYNEQFF. In DNA, the CDR3 is TGTGCCAGCAGCTTGAGCGGCCTCGAAACCTACAATGAGCAGTTCTTC. Filled out from reference TRBV5-8 and TRBJ2-1, the complete variable domain reads EAGVTQSPTHLIKTRGQQATLRCSPISGHTSVYWYQQALGLGLQFLLWYDEGEERNRGNFPPRFSGRQFPNYSSELNVNALELEDSALYLCASSLSGLETYNEQFFGPGTRLTVL.

The chain is built from TRBV12-2 and TRBJ2-7; TRBD1 is the table's D call, not checked against the DNA. TRBV12-2 is a known pseudogene. The CDR3 length is 21 residues. The CDR3 region is CASRLATHWLLDRATAYEQYF. In nucleotides, the CDR3 is TGTGCAAGTCGCTTAGCTACACACTGGCTCCTCGACAGGGCGACGGCCTACGAGCAGTACTTC.

The rearrangement links TRBV4-2 to TRBJ2-1, with 7 nucleotides matching TRBD2. CDR1 LGHNA and CDR2 YNFKEQ come from the germline V gene. The CDR3 contains 15 residues. With V trimmed by 7 bases and J by 1 base, 7 bases remained unmatched. As DNA, the CDR3 is TGTGCCAGCAACTTGGGGGGAGGGTCCTACAATGAGCAGTTCTTC. Translation gives CASNLGGGSYNEQFF.

The chain is built from TRBV7-6 and TRBJ2-2, with 7 nucleotides matching TRBD1. The length of the CDR3 is 19 residues. Unmatched junction bases numbered 23, after V lost 5 bases and J lost 8 bases. Per the germline V gene, CDR1 is SGHVS and CDR2 is FNYEAQ. In DNA form, the CDR3 reads TGTGCCAGCAGCCTGACAGGGCAGAGTCTAATGGGCCAAATTGGGGAGCTGTTTTTT. Translation: CASSLTGQSLMGQIGELFF.

V and J are TRBV18 and TRBJ1-2, with D unclear. The length of the CDR3 is 15 residues. CDR1 and CDR2 from the germline V gene are KGHSH and LQKENI. Trimming left V 4 bases short and J 7 bases short, with 19 bases between. Here the CDR3 DNA reads TGTGCCAGCTCACTATACGAAAGTCAGCCGGGTGGCTACACCTTC. Its protein product is CASSLYESQPGGYTF.

The chain joins TRBV7-9 to TRBJ2-6; possible D gene TRBD1, 6 bases. Germline V gives CDR1 SEHNR, CDR2 FQNEAQ (reference sequence). V was cut by 7 bases and J by 0 bases, with 16 bases left in between. There are 17 residues in the CDR3. The CDR3 DNA is TGTGCCAGCATCTTGGGGGCGATATTCTCTGGGGCCAACGTCCTGACTTTC. Translating it yields CASILGAIFSGANVLTF.

Written as DNA, the CDR3 is TGCGCCAGCAGCCAAGACTTTGGTTTAGCTAACTATGGCTACACCTTC. Its protein is CASSQDFGLANYGYTF. The chain recombines TRBV4-1 with TRBJ1-2; D is uncertain. The CDR3 spans 16 residues. Trimming removed 0 bases from V and 0 bases from J, with 11 bases in between. The germline V gene has CDR1 MGHRA and CDR2 YSYEKL.

V is TRBV4-1 and J is TRBJ1-2, with D unresolved. V lost 0 bases, J lost 4 bases, and 12 bases lay in between. Germline lookup yields CDR1 MGHRA and CDR2 YSYEKL. CDR3 size: 15 residues. The CDR3 is CASSQEQRSSYGYTF. The CDR3 nucleotides read TGCGCCAGCAGCCAAGAGCAACGTTCCAGCTATGGCTACACCTTC.

The chain joins TRBV14 to TRBJ1-1, with D possibly TRBD1 on 5 matching bases. Germline V gene sequence: CDR1 SGHDN, CDR2 FVKESK. The V and J ends lost 3 bases and 5 bases respectively, with 13 bases between them. The CDR3 consists of 14 residues. The DNA of the CDR3 is TGTGCCAGCAGCCAGCAGGGATTGAGAACTGAAGCTTTCTTT. Amino acid sequence: CASSQQGLRTEAFF.

This clone was recorded only once. The chain links TRBV10-3 to TRBJ1-2; the match to TRBD1 covers 9 bases. Trimming at V came to 10 bases and at J to 1 base, leaving 16 bases not matched to a gene. Germline V lookup: CDR1 ENHRY, CDR2 SYGVKD. The CDR3 is made up of 17 amino acids. The CDR3 region is CATNSGTGRLGNYGYTF. For the CDR3, the DNA is TGTGCCACAAACTCCGGGACAGGGCGTTTGGGTAACTATGGCTACACCTTC.

The V and J genes are TRBV28 and TRBJ2-7, with D possibly TRBD1 on 6 matching bases. The V gene's germline CDR1 is MDHEN and CDR2 SYDVKM. Trimming left V 6 bases short and J 4 bases short, with 13 bases between. This CDR3 comprises 13 residues. The CDR3 DNA reads as TGTGCCAGCAGCCCCACGGACAGTTACGAGCAGTACTTC. Protein: CASSPTDSYEQYF.

V and J are TRBV11-2 and TRBJ2-7, with 11 bases identical to TRBD2. The V gene end was trimmed by 5 bases and the J gene end by 3 bases; junction bases not matched to a gene: 9. The CDR3 is made up of 16 amino acids. Germline lookup yields CDR1 SGHAT and CDR2 FQNNGV. CDR3 in amino acids: CASSRGTSGINYEQYF. DNA for the CDR3: TGTGCCAGCAGCCGGGGGACTAGCGGAATAAACTACGAGCAGTACTTC.

This clone was counted once. The chain joins TRBV7-2 to TRBJ2-5; tentative D call: TRBD1 (7 bases). The J call may be in error: the DNA end matches TRBJ2-7 better. CDR1 and CDR2 (germline): SGHTA, FQGNSA. The CDR3 spans 13 residues. Here the CDR3 DNA reads TGTGCCAGCAGCTTCGCAGGGGGGTACGAGCAGTACTTC. It specifies CASSFAGGYEQYF.

The chain joins TRBV29-1 to TRBJ2-5; 10 bases agree with TRBD2. The CDR3 is 15 residues long. With V trimmed by 6 bases and J by 5 bases, 12 bases remained unmatched. CDR1 and CDR2 from the germline V gene are SQVTM and ANQGSEA. The CDR3 spells CSVAGGARQWETQYF. DNA of the CDR3: TGCAGCGTAGCGGGGGGGGCCCGGCAGTGGGAGACCCAGTACTTC. Complete variable domain (other parts from reference TRBV29-1 and TRBJ2-5): SAVISQKPSRDICQRGTSLTIQCQVDSQVTMMFWYRQQPGQSLTLIATANQGSEATYESGFVIDKFPISRPNLTFSTLTVSNMSPEDSSIYLCSVAGGARQWETQYFGPGTRLLVL.

This clone came up once. This rearrangement joins TRBV27 to TRBJ2-6; TRBD2 is a possible D gene (5 bases). In germline, CDR1 is MNHEY, CDR2 SMNVEV (reference sequence). The CDR3 has 15 amino acids. Trimming stripped 5 bases from V and 4 bases from J, with 12 bases between. CDR3 DNA: TGTGCCAGCAGTCTTACAGCGGTAGGGGCCAACGTCCTGACTTTC. Translating it yields CASSLTAVGANVLTF.

The V call is TRBV5-4, the J call TRBJ1-4, with D unclear. This CDR3 is 15 amino acids long. V was shortened by 5 bases and J by 4 bases, with 15 bases between the two germline ends. CDR1 is SGHNT and CDR2 is YYREEE in the germline V gene (reference sequence). CDR3 nucleotides: TGTGCCAGCAGTCGTACGGGGAGAATTAATGAAAAACTGTTTTTT. Translating it yields CASSRTGRINEKLFF. The full variable domain, completed using reference TRBV5-4 and TRBJ1-4, is ETGVTQSPTHLIKTRGQQVTLRCSSQSGHNTVSWYQQALGQGPQFIFQYYREEENGRGNFPPRFSGLQFPNYSSELNVNALELDDSALYLCASSRTGRINEKLFFGSGTQLSVL.

This chain connects TRBV6-6 to TRBJ1-1; D perhaps matches TRBD1 (6 bases). Trimming stripped 7 bases from V and 5 bases from J, with 8 bases between. Germline loops: CDR1 MNHNY, CDR2 SVGAGI (reference sequence). The CDR3 runs 11 residues. The CDR3 DNA sequence: TGTGCCAGCACCCAGGGGACTGAAGCTTTCTTT. It encodes CASTQGTEAFF.

This rearrangement joins TRBV7-9 to TRBJ2-7; tentatively, D is TRBD2 (5 bases). Looked up from germline, CDR1 is SEHNR and CDR2 is FQNEAQ (reference sequence). This CDR3 is 14 amino acids long. Trimming pared 1 base from V and 1 base from J, leaving 8 bases between. The CDR3 here is CASSLGGLSYEQYF. In DNA form, the CDR3 reads TGTGCCAGCAGCTTAGGAGGACTTTCCTACGAGCAGTACTTC.

V is TRBV28 and J is TRBJ1-1, with D perhaps matching TRBD1 (6 bases). There are 17 residues in the CDR3. V was pared by 5 bases and J by 0 bases, with 19 bases between. CDR1 and CDR2 from the germline V gene are MDHEN and SYDVKM. CDR3 in amino acids: CASSPLRQEGMNTEAFF. CDR3 sequence (DNA): TGTGCCAGCAGTCCACTTCGACAGGAAGGCATGAACACTGAAGCTTTCTTT.

This chain connects TRBV12-1 to TRBJ1-1; the table's TRBD1 call for D was not verified on the DNA. TRBV12-1 is a pseudogene segment. CDR3 length: 15 residues. DNA for the CDR3: TGTGCCAGCAGCCTCACAGGGGGCGGTTGGACTGAAGCTTTCTTT. This encodes CASSLTGGGWTEAFF.

Comment on this clone: Other DNA sequences in the same sample also yield this CDR3. The chain employs TRBV28 and TRBJ1-1; 7 positions agree with TRBD1. This CDR3 has 14 residues. Trimming removed 5 bases from V and 8 bases from J; junction bases left unmatched: 11. The germline V gene has CDR1 MDHEN and CDR2 SYDVKM. The CDR3 DNA follows: TGTGCCAGCAGTCTCACAGGGGCCTGGACCGAAGCTTTCTTT. It translates to CASSLTGAWTEAFF.

CDR3 in amino acids: CASSPSGPSSYEQYF. CDR3 DNA sequence: TGTGCCAGCAGCCCAAGCGGGCCTAGCTCCTACGAGCAGTACTTC. This rearrangement joins TRBV7-2 to TRBJ2-5, with D possibly matching TRBD2 (6 bases). The J call may be faulty, since TRBJ2-7 better matches the DNA end. Germline CDR1 SGHTA, CDR2 FQGNSA. The CDR3 consists of 15 residues.

This clone was observed once. The V gene is TRBV11-2, the J gene TRBJ1-1, with D perhaps TRBD1 (5 bases). Germline loops: CDR1 SGHAT, CDR2 FQNNGV. CDR3 size: 15 residues. The V end was cut by 0 bases, the J end by 4 bases, with 12 bases between. In DNA form, the CDR3 reads TGTGCCAGCAGCTTAGATCCAGGGCAGCGCACTGAAGCTTTCTTT. It is translated as CASSLDPGQRTEAFF.